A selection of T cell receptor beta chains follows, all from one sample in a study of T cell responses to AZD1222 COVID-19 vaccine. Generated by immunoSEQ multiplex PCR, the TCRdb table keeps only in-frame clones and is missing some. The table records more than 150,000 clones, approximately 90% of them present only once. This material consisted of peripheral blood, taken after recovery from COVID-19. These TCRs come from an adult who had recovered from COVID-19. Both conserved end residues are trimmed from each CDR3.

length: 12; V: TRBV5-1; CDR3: ASSFTGGGYGYT
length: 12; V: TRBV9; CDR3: ASSVAVSSYEQY
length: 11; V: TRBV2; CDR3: ASSLVGPDTQY
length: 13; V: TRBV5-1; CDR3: ASSLEGGSNQPQH
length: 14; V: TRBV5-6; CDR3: ASSLRNPIGNQPQH
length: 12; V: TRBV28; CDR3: ASSLTGLGSPLH
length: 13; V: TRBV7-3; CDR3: ASLLGPEENNEQF
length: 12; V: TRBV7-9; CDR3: ASSFQGSGNTIY
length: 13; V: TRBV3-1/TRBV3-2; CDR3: ASSQFTGENTEAF
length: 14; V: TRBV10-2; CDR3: ASSDEGNYYNSPLH
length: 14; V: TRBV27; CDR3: ASSVQQGAADEKLF
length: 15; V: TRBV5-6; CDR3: ASSLFYWTGDTYEQY
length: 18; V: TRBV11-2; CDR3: ASSLDYGWTSGVNTGELF
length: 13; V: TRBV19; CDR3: ASSIGGTGNTEAF
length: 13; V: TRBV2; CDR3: ASSLASRRQETQY
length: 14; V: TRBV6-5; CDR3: ASSYVTGPMSYGYT
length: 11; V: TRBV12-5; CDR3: ASGLVLHNEQF
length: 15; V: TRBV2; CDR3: ASSDAATSGTYNEQF
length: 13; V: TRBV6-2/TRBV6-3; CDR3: ASSTSGRSGMGYT
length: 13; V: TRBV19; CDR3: ASSTTGGWIDGYT
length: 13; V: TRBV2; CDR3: ASKWSSPTSYEQY
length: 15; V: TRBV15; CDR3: ATSRSPDVLSGQPQH
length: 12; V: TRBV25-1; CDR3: ASSDAGATSVAF
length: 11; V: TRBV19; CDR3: ASSPNFFYEQY
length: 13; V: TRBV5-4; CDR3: ASSFPGTGVPEAF
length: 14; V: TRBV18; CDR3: ASSGTGNLAYYEQY
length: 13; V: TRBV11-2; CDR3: ASSLGGRDTDTQY
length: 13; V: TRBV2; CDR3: ASSDRDSRNEKLF
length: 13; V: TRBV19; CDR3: ASADTYSIGNTIY
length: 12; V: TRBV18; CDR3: ASSPGGTSYEQY
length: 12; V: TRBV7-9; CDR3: ASSLDTHTYEQY
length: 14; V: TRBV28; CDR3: ASSLGAGGLQETQY
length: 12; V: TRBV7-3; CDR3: ASSFGSGADTQY
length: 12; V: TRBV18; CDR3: ASSPPAPNTEAF
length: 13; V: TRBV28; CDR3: ASSQLAGGAGELF
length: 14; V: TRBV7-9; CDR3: ASSPGRAPLWYEQY
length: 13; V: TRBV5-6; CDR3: ASSFAGRGYNEQF
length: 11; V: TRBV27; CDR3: ASSTERGGELF
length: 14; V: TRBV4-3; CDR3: ASSQTGGGGADTQY
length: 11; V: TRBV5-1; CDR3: ASRFQDPGGYT
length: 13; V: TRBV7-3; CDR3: ASSLIMKVSNEQF
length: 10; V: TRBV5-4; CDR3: ASSLDNYGYT
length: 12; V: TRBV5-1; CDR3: ASSSQGAQETQY
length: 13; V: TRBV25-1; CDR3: ASSEGTSDTDTQY
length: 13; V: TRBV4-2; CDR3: ASSRSGTVSYEQY
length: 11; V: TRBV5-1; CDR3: ASSLAANSPLH
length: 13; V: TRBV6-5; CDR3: ASSPPGLGRETQY
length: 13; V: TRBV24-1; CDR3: ATSAGTASTDTQY
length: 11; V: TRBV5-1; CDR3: ASSLDQGFKQY
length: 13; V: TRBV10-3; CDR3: AISGTEGSNTEAF
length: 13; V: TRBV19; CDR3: ASNGLAGVGGELF